This note documents a single TCR beta chain sequence. A junction boundary mismatches the germline segment, possibly from a read error. This beta chain was picked up by a library intended for alpha chains and is off target, so its count carries little meaning. The source of the sample is a study of spatial heterogeneity in lung cancer. Regarding time point: sample taken at primary tumor resection. Material for sequencing was whole RNA from tumor, nontumor lung or frozen PBMC, left unsorted. Germline CDR1 and CDR2: MNHEY and SMNVEV (reference sequence). The CDR3 extends over 13 amino acids. TCRdb itself ran the 5' RACE reads through MiXCR, one entry per CDR3 protein. This table holds thousands of distinct CDR3 sequences, about 53% found once.

The sequences come from PBMCs, collected at surgery. The sequence came from a female donor with early-stage non-small cell lung cancer. The chain couples TRBV27 to TRBJ2-1; D is ambiguous. This CDR3 is CVSSLLNSAEQFF. In nucleotides, the CDR3 is TGTGTCAGCAGCCTACTCAACAGCGCTGAGCAGTTCTTC.